This TCR beta chain appears in the sequencing data of a study of blood T cells in healthy people across ages. With 1 base removed from V and 6 bases from J, the gap between germline ends came to 9 bases. Germline V gene lookup returns CDR1 KGHDR and CDR2 SFDVKD. The CDR3 loop spans 14 amino acids. Combining a sample-barcoded 5' primer with a J-beta primer mix, a second PCR ran for about 7 to 12 cycles. Each cDNA molecule, via a template-switch adaptor with 12 random nucleotides, was tagged. MiXCR, applied by TCRdb to the 5' RACE reads, yields one record per CDR3 protein. The sample has about 1.8 million distinct CDR3 sequences, around 50% seen once; the top ten hold roughly 2.1%. Every donor provided roughly 10 milliliters of peripheral blood. The study, taken as a whole, reports: Fewer expanded clones and more diversity marked long-lived versus aged donors. TCR beta diversity tracked closely with naive T cell percentage.

A note on this clonotype: Antigen unknown.

The receptor comes from a woman aged 40-49 years in good health. The sequenced sample consisted of blood. The V and J genes are TRBV24-1 and TRBJ2-1, with D possibly TRBD2 on 6 matching bases. The CDR3 loop is CATSDFTSLNEQFF. The CDR3 DNA follows: TGTGCCACCAGTGATTTCACTAGCCTCAATGAGCAGTTCTTC.